These 15 T cell receptor beta chains came from one sample sequenced in a study of monozygotic twins with inflammatory bowel disease. TCRdb re-analyzed the 5' RACE reads; it lists each CDR3 protein once, without DNA. The table lists approximately 200,000 distinct CDR3 sequences. The sample was blood. The receptors here all came from a human donor with ulcerative colitis or Crohn's disease, or a healthy co-twin of an affected twin (not recorded which).

This chain links TRBV12-3 or TRBV12-4 with TRBJ1-5; TCRdb's D call, TRBD1, is unchecked because there is no DNA. This CDR3 region has 14 residues. The CDR3 region is CASSLRAGSQPQHF.

The chain has TRBV6-5 and TRBJ1-1. Germline loops: CDR1 MNHEY, CDR2 SVGAGI. The CDR3 consists of 11 residues. The CDR3 spells CASISLSEAFF.

The gene calls are TRBV7-2 and TRBJ2-7. CDR1 is SGHTA and CDR2 is FQGNSA in the germline V gene. This CDR3 spans 14 amino acids. The CDR3 sequence is CASSSSGFSYEQYF.

The rearrangement links TRBV30 to TRBJ1-6. The CDR3 contains 12 residues. Germline V gene sequence: CDR1 GTSNPN, CDR2 SVGIG (reference sequence). CDR3 sequence reads: CALSGEHSPLHF.

V and J are TRBV19 and TRBJ1-1. Germline V gives CDR1 LNHDA, CDR2 SQIVND (reference sequence). The CDR3 spans 15 residues. CDR3 protein: CASSIAIRGNTEAFF.

The genes are TRBV7-2 and TRBJ2-5; TCRdb designates TRBD2, a call that cannot be tested without DNA. The CDR3 consists of 16 residues. CDR1 is SGHTA and CDR2 is FQGNSA in the germline V gene. CDR3 sequence reads: CASSLVGAGVRETQYF. The variable domain in full, with the rest retrieved from reference TRBV7-2 and TRBJ2-5, is GAGVSQSPSNKVTEKGKDVELRCDPISGHTALYWYRQSLGQGLEFLIYFQGNSAPDKSGLPSDRFSAERTGGSVSTLTIQRTQQEDSAVYLCASSLVGAGVRETQYFGPGTRLLVL.

This chain links TRBV28 with TRBJ2-2; there is no DNA to check the TCRdb D call of TRBD2. From germline, CDR1 is MDHEN and CDR2 SYDVKM. The CDR3 is 18 residues long. This CDR3 reads CASFPRLRDFANTGELFF. The full variable domain, its missing parts supplied by reference TRBV28 and TRBJ2-2, is DVKVTQSSRYLVKRTGEKVFLECVQDMDHENMFWYRQDPGLGLRLIYFSYDVKMKEKGDIPEGYSVSREKKERFSLILESASTNQTSMYLCASFPRLRDFANTGELFFGEGSRLTVL.

The V and J genes are TRBV18 and TRBJ2-7; checking the TCRdb D call of TRBD1 is not possible without DNA. The CDR3 spans 15 residues. Looked up from germline, CDR1 is KGHSH and CDR2 is LQKENI. CDR3 loop: CASSPLGTASYEQYF.

The V and J genes are TRBV3-1 and TRBJ1-5; TCRdb's D call of TRBD1 is untestable without DNA. The CDR3 covers 14 residues. Germline V lookup: CDR1 LGHDT, CDR2 YNNKEL (reference sequence). This CDR3 reads CASSQGQVSQPQHF.

The rearrangement links TRBV7-2 to TRBJ2-5; TCRdb returns TRBD2, unconfirmable since there is no DNA. Germline CDR1 is SGHTA and CDR2 is FQGNSA. CDR3 length: 15 residues. CDR3 sequence: CASSLGTIPKETQYF.

J is TRBJ1-2 and V is TRBV5-8. The length of the CDR3 is 13 residues. Germline CDR1 is SGHTS and CDR2 is YDEGEE. The CDR3 here is CASSLVGMRGYTF.

V gene TRBV10-3 combines with J gene TRBJ2-7; no DNA is available, so the TRBD2 call from TCRdb remains unchecked. The CDR3 length is 13 residues. In germline, CDR1 is ENHRY, CDR2 SYGVKD. This CDR3 is CAISIGEAYEQYF.

The rearrangement uses TRBV5-1 and TRBJ1-5; the TRBD1 assignment by TCRdb is unverifiable without DNA. The CDR3 loop spans 15 amino acids. Germline V gene lookup returns CDR1 SGHRS and CDR2 YFSETQ. CDR3 loop: CASSLGTGEGQPQHF.

This chain uses TRBV6-2 or TRBV6-3 with TRBJ2-1. This CDR3 comprises 11 residues. Per germline, CDR1 MNHEY and CDR2 SVGEGT. The chain's CDR3 is CASSFELEQFF.

This sequence joins TRBV4-3 and TRBJ2-2; the D call from TCRdb, TRBD1, cannot be confirmed without DNA. Germline CDR1 LGHNA, CDR2 YSLEER. CDR3 size: 17 residues. The CDR3 loop is CASSQGAGSGGTGELFF.